These T cell receptor beta chains were read from a single sample in a study of blood T cell repertoires in COVID-19. The assay was immunoSEQ multiplex PCR, and TCRdb's table has in-frame clones only and misses some. In the table there are approximately 220,000 clones, approximately 83% of which are singletons. Sequencing was performed on peripheral blood. These receptors all come from a woman between 55 and 75 years old with acute or convalescent COVID-19. Both conserved end residues are part of each CDR3. Each record gives: clone size, V gene, CDR3 protein. Clone size is stated in some rows and not others, as once, few, many or a class when expanded.

clone_size: -
v_call: TRBV5-1
cdr3_aa: CASSPGTGATEAFF

clone_size: -
v_call: TRBV7-2
cdr3_aa: CASRPGGTGNSPLHF

clone_size: -
v_call: TRBV6-1
cdr3_aa: CASSEASGGGTF

clone_size: -
v_call: TRBV25-1
cdr3_aa: CASSERQGENTEAFF

clone_size: -
v_call: TRBV18
cdr3_aa: CASSPPEGGTNEKLFF

clone_size: -
v_call: TRBV3-1/TRBV3-2
cdr3_aa: CASSQEANSFNEQFF

clone_size: -
v_call: TRBV4-1
cdr3_aa: CASSPMGQGDEKLFF

clone_size: -
v_call: TRBV24-1
cdr3_aa: CATSDLTGQSSNTGELFF

clone_size: -
v_call: TRBV7-9
cdr3_aa: CASSPLGPGPQETQYF

clone_size: -
v_call: TRBV7-9
cdr3_aa: CASSVRTRVVNEQFF

clone_size: -
v_call: TRBV6-5
cdr3_aa: CASSFPRGSYNEQFF

clone_size: -
v_call: TRBV28
cdr3_aa: CASSLADRGLRGYTF

clone_size: once
v_call: TRBV5-1
cdr3_aa: CASSTGQGRHGYTF

clone_size: -
v_call: TRBV3-1/TRBV3-2
cdr3_aa: CASSRSDSRNTEAFF

clone_size: -
v_call: TRBV14
cdr3_aa: CASSYSGKNTEAFF

clone_size: -
v_call: TRBV19
cdr3_aa: CASTRTPIYGYTF

clone_size: -
v_call: TRBV4-1
cdr3_aa: CASSSSPGTGIYEQYF

clone_size: -
v_call: TRBV12-3/TRBV12-4
cdr3_aa: CASSWPGNEKLFF

clone_size: -
v_call: TRBV7-2
cdr3_aa: CASSFSPNIRGRDEKLFF

clone_size: -
v_call: TRBV7-8
cdr3_aa: CASSPGLARFTGELFF

clone_size: -
v_call: TRBV12-3/TRBV12-4
cdr3_aa: CASTIGGGTEAFF

clone_size: -
v_call: TRBV7-8
cdr3_aa: CASSLAGLRQPQHF

clone_size: -
v_call: TRBV15
cdr3_aa: CATSRSLIAAEAFF

clone_size: -
v_call: TRBV5-6
cdr3_aa: CASSLGQGARGYTF